These 12 T cell receptor beta chains were sequenced from one sample in a study of cytomegalovirus exposure and HLA in healthy donors. Use of 60 Vbeta and 13 Jbeta primers characterized the PCR. Using immunoSEQ multiplex PCR, the repertoire was profiled, and TCRdb retains in-frame clones only, with some absent. The sample has about 110,000 clones; roughly 82% are singletons. Sequencing input: PBMCs. Receptors originate from a male donor in good health and CMV-seropositive.

This rearrangement joins TRBV7-9 to TRBJ1-1, with a tentative D call TRBD1 (6 bases). Trimming shortened V by 1 base and J by 3 bases, and 9 bases separated the two germline ends. Germline CDR1 is SEHNR and CDR2 is FQNEAQ (reference sequence). This CDR3 comprises 14 residues. The CDR3, as DNA: TGTGCCAGCAGCTTAGTTCCAGGGGACACTGAAGCTTTCTTT. Its translation: CASSLVPGDTEAFF.

The gene calls are TRBV5-4 and TRBJ1-1; TRBD1 agrees at 8 bases. Germline CDR1 is SGHNT and CDR2 is YYREEE (reference sequence). Trimming removed 1 base from V and 7 bases from J; junction bases left unmatched: 9. This CDR3 has 15 residues. The CDR3 spells CASSLSGQGAFEAFF. The CDR3 nucleotides read TGTGCCAGCAGCTTGTCAGGGCAGGGGGCCTTTGAAGCTTTCTTT.

This clone was picked up a small number of times. The gene calls are TRBV5-6 and TRBJ1-4, with D possibly matching TRBD1 (5 bases). The germline V and J ends were trimmed by 0 bases and 4 bases, with 10 bases remaining between them. This CDR3 contains 15 residues. CDR1 and CDR2 (germline): SGHDT, YYEEEE. CDR3 coding DNA: TGTGCCAGCAGCTTGGGGCAGGGTCGTAATGAAAAACTGTTTTTT. Translation: CASSLGQGRNEKLFF.

The J gene is TRBJ2-3, the V gene TRBV5-6; 7 bases are shared with TRBD2. The V gene end was trimmed by 3 bases and the J gene end by 3 bases; junction bases not matched to a gene: 4. The CDR3 runs 14 residues. Germline CDR1 is SGHDT and CDR2 is YYEEEE. In DNA form, the CDR3 reads TGTGCCAGCAGCTCGAGCGGGGAGACAGATACGCAGTATTTT. It encodes CASSSSGETDTQYF.

The rearrangement uses TRBV5-4 and TRBJ2-7; 9 bases agree with TRBD1. Germline values: CDR1 SGHNT, CDR2 YYREEE (reference sequence). The CDR3 sequence is 14 residues long. V trimming: 4 bases; J trimming: 2 bases; junction bases outside the gene matches: 4. Here the CDR3 DNA reads TGTGCCAGCAGCGAACAGGGGGCCACCTACGAGCAGTACTTC. It translates to CASSEQGATYEQYF.

In this sample, this clone turned up a few times. The chain combines TRBV7-2 with TRBJ2-2; TRBD1 might be the D (6 bases). The CDR3 consists of 15 residues. V was pared by 4 bases and J by 4 bases, with 13 bases between. Germline-derived CDR1 and CDR2 are SGHTA and FQGNSA. Here the CDR3 reads CASSSIGQITGELFF. In nucleotides, the CDR3 is TGTGCCAGCAGCTCTATTGGACAGATCACCGGGGAGCTGTTTTTT.

The chain recombines TRBV7-6 with TRBJ2-7, with TRBD2 matching over 9 bases. The trim removed 1 base at V and 5 bases at J, leaving 12 bases unmatched. From germline, CDR1 is SGHVS and CDR2 FNYEAQ. The CDR3 length is 17 residues. The CDR3 here is CASSLVQGLALGNEQYF. Written as DNA, the CDR3 is TGTGCCAGCAGCTTAGTTCAGGGACTAGCTCTCGGGAACGAGCAGTACTTC.

V usage is TRBV11-2 and J usage is TRBJ2-3, with D possibly TRBD2 on 5 matching bases. This CDR3 spans 15 amino acids. Germline-derived CDR1 and CDR2 are SGHAT and FQNNGV. V lost 4 bases and J lost 5, with 16 bases in between. CDR3 loop: CASSSPLLVKDTQYF. CDR3 in DNA: TGTGCCAGCAGCTCCCCCTTACTAGTAAAAGATACGCAGTATTTT.

V gene TRBV7-9 combines with J gene TRBJ2-7, with no clear D. The germline V and J ends were trimmed by 1 base and 7 bases, with 8 bases remaining between them. Germline V gene lookup returns CDR1 SEHNR and CDR2 FQNEAQ (reference sequence). CDR3 length: 12 residues. CDR3 in amino acids: CASSLEYSEQYF. The CDR3 nucleotides are TGTGCCAGCAGCTTAGAATATAGTGAGCAGTACTTC.

The rearrangement links TRBV4-2 to TRBJ2-7, with 9 bases matching TRBD1. The junction had 10 bases not matched to a gene; V was cut back by 2 bases and J by 5 bases. This CDR3 spans 16 amino acids. CDR1 LGHNA and CDR2 YNFKEQ come from the germline V gene. The CDR3 sequence is CASSQYPRDRVDEQYF. The CDR3 DNA reads TGTGCCAGCAGCCAATACCCCCGGGACAGGGTCGACGAGCAGTACTTC.

The V call is TRBV19, the J call TRBJ1-5; D call uncertain. Trimming stripped 6 bases from V and 5 bases from J, with 20 bases between. This CDR3 contains 16 residues. CDR1 is LNHDA and CDR2 is SQIVND in the germline V gene (reference sequence). DNA of the CDR3: TGTGCCAGTAGCAATGGGGAGGGCTGGCGCTATCAGCCCCAGCATTTT. This gives the protein CASSNGEGWRYQPQHF.

This chain connects TRBV27 to TRBJ2-7; 7 nucleotides agree with TRBD1. CDR3 length equals 16 residues. J was trimmed by 6 bases and V by 3 bases; bases with no gene match: 14. Germline loops: CDR1 MNHEY, CDR2 SMNVEV (reference sequence). CDR3 sequence (DNA): TGTGCCAGCAGTTTCGCCACCGGGACAGTCCCCTCCGAGCAGTACTTC. This gives the protein CASSFATGTVPSEQYF.